This T cell receptor (beta chain) stems from a study of shared clonotypes between healthy human individuals. The germline gives CDR1 MDHEN, CDR2 SYDVKM. J lost 5 bases, V lost 10 bases, and 15 bases had no gene match. There are 15 residues in the CDR3. The repertoire was sequenced with immunoSEQ multiplex PCR; TCRdb's copy has only in-frame clones and lacks some. The data show some 2,500,000 clones, more than 85% seen once. Sequenced: naive CD4+ T cells from PBMCs. Noted subset: CD45RA+ positively selected. This sequence was found in a man between 18 and 29 years old in good health. Some clones in this sample may be carry-over from other donors' samples. The J gene is TRBJ1-2, the V gene TRBV28; 8 bases map to TRBD1. CDR3 DNA: TGTGCCACCAGGACAGGGCTCGTGTCGGTTTATGGCTACACCTTC. This codes for CATRTGLVSVYGYTF.